These T cell receptor beta chains were read from a single sample in a study of blood T cell repertoires in COVID-19. TCRdb's copy holds only in-frame clones and misses some; the assay was immunoSEQ multiplex PCR. The table has 65,000 to 80,000 clones, approximately 90% seen once. Sequencing input: peripheral blood. These receptors were collected from a human donor in a cohort sampled during active COVID-19. The CDR3 runs from the conserved cysteine through the conserved F or W. The order of the fields is clone size, V gene, D gene, J gene, CDR3 DNA, CDR3 protein. A D gene is named only where the DNA matches it firmly. Some rows have no size entry. The others give once, few or many, or a class for an expanded clone.

size: once
V: TRBV4-2
D: TRBD1
J: TRBJ2-7
DNA: TGTGCCAGCAGCCAAGTAACACAGGGGGCGAAAGAGCAGTACTTC
CDR3: CASSQVTQGAKEQYF

size: .
V: TRBV5-1
D: TRBD2
J: TRBJ2-1
DNA: TGCGCCAGCAGCCCTGGACTAGCGGGAGGATACAATGAGCAGTTCTTC
CDR3: CASSPGLAGGYNEQFF

size: .
V: TRBV18
D: TRBD1
J: TRBJ1-1
DNA: TGTGCCAGCTCGCACGACAGGGTTAAGGGGAGGGCTTTCTTT
CDR3: CASSHDRVKGRAFF

size: .
V: TRBV5-5
D: TRBD1
J: TRBJ1-1
DNA: TGTGCCAGCAGCTCTACAGGGGAAACTGAAGCTTTCTTT
CDR3: CASSSTGETEAFF

size: .
V: TRBV2
D: TRBD1
J: TRBJ2-3
DNA: TGTGCCAGCAGATTGCTAAGCTCGGGACAGAACACAGATACGCAGTATTTT
CDR3: CASRLLSSGQNTDTQYF

size: once
V: TRBV4-1
D: TRBD2
J: TRBJ2-5
DNA: TGCGCCAGCAGCCAAGATCCACCTAGCGGGGGGCCCGGGCAAGAGACCCAGTACTTC
CDR3: CASSQDPPSGGPGQETQYF

size: .
V: TRBV11-2
D: .
J: TRBJ1-2
DNA: TGTGCCAGCAGCTTAGCTTCAGGCAACTATGGCTACACCTTC
CDR3: CASSLASGNYGYTF

size: .
V: TRBV5-4
D: TRBD2
J: TRBJ2-3
DNA: TGTGCCAGCAGCCCGCGACTAGCGGGGGGCCCAGATACGCAGTATTTT
CDR3: CASSPRLAGGPDTQYF

size: .
V: TRBV7-6
D: TRBD2
J: TRBJ2-5
DNA: TGTGCCAGCGATAGCGGGGGGCAACAAGAGACCCAGTACTTC
CDR3: CASDSGGQQETQYF

size: .
V: TRBV11-3
D: .
J: TRBJ2-1
DNA: TGTGCCAGCAGCCCCTCCCGGAGGACAGATAATGAGCAGTTCTTC
CDR3: CASSPSRRTDNEQFF

size: .
V: TRBV19
D: .
J: TRBJ1-1
DNA: TGTGCCAGCGGAAGGGGGGGCGCCTTCTGGACTGAAGCTTTCTTT
CDR3: CASGRGGAFWTEAFF

size: few
V: TRBV27
D: TRBD1
J: TRBJ1-2
DNA: TGTGCCAGCAGTCGGACAGGCTATGGCTACACCTTC
CDR3: CASSRTGYGYTF

size: .
V: TRBV7-2
D: .
J: TRBJ2-3
DNA: TGTGCCAGCAGCCCCCCCGACTGGGGAGTGGGGCAGTATTTT
CDR3: CASSPPDWGVGQYF

size: .
V: TRBV4-1
D: .
J: TRBJ2-1
DNA: TGCGCCAGCCGACCGCTGGGGGCCAATGAGCAGTTCTTC
CDR3: CASRPLGANEQFF

size: .
V: TRBV7-9
D: TRBD1
J: TRBJ2-3
DNA: TGTGCCAGCAGCTCCCGGGACAGGGAACCAGATACGCAGTATTTT
CDR3: CASSSRDREPDTQYF

size: .
V: TRBV18
D: .
J: TRBJ2-7
DNA: TGTGCCAGCTCACCACGTGGAGCCTTTTACGAGCAGTACTTC
CDR3: CASSPRGAFYEQYF

size: .
V: TRBV7-2
D: TRBD2
J: TRBJ2-4
DNA: TGTGCCAGCAGCTCGTCGGGGGGTTGGGCCAAAAACATTCAGTACTTC
CDR3: CASSSSGGWAKNIQYF

size: .
V: TRBV9
D: TRBD1
J: TRBJ1-5
DNA: TGTGCCAGCAACGAGGGGGCGCCGGATCAGCCCCAGCATTTT
CDR3: CASNEGAPDQPQHF

size: .
V: TRBV7-9
D: TRBD1
J: TRBJ2-7
DNA: TGTGCCAGCAGCTTAGCAGAGACAGGGGCCTACGAGCAGTACTTC
CDR3: CASSLAETGAYEQYF

size: .
V: TRBV6-6
D: TRBD2
J: TRBJ2-3
DNA: TGTGCCAGCAGCCCCTCTGCGGGGGGAACTGGAGATACGCAGTATTTT
CDR3: CASSPSAGGTGDTQYF

size: .
V: TRBV27
D: .
J: TRBJ2-3
DNA: TGTGCCAGCAGTTTCATCGGCGGGGTAAACACAGATACGCAGTATTTT
CDR3: CASSFIGGVNTDTQYF

size: medium-sized
V: TRBV27
D: .
J: TRBJ2-1
DNA: TGTGCCAGCAGTTTAGCGGGGATGGGCAATGAGCAGTTCTTC
CDR3: CASSLAGMGNEQFF

size: .
V: TRBV15
D: .
J: TRBJ1-1
DNA: TGTGCCACCAGCAGAACAGGGTCCACTGAAGCTTTCTTT
CDR3: CATSRTGSTEAFF

size: .
V: TRBV6-5
D: .
J: TRBJ1-2
DNA: TGTGCCAGCTCCCCCCGGGAGGCGGGCCGCGGCTACACCTTC
CDR3: CASSPREAGRGYTF

size: .
V: TRBV3-1/TRBV3-2
D: TRBD2
J: TRBJ2-1
DNA: TGTGCCAGCAGGTGGACTAGCGGGGGGGATGAGCAGTTCTTC
CDR3: CASRWTSGGDEQFF

size: .
V: TRBV6-1
D: .
J: TRBJ2-4
DNA: TGTGCCAGCAGTGAAGGCCCCCCCCACGGAGGGTACTTC
CDR3: CASSEGPPHGGYF

size: .
V: TRBV27
D: .
J: TRBJ1-2
DNA: TGTGCCAGCAGTTTATGGGGGACGGGGGAGGCCGGCTACACCTTC
CDR3: CASSLWGTGEAGYTF

size: .
V: TRBV5-1
D: TRBD1
J: TRBJ1-1
DNA: TGCGCCAGCAGCGGGACAGGGGGCACTGAAGCTTTCTTT
CDR3: CASSGTGGTEAFF

size: .
V: TRBV18
D: TRBD1
J: TRBJ1-3
DNA: TGTGCCAGCTCACCAAATGACAGGGATGGAAACACCATATATTTT
CDR3: CASSPNDRDGNTIYF

size: .
V: TRBV9
D: .
J: TRBJ1-4
DNA: TGTGCCAGCAGCACCGGGAGTGAAAAACTGTTTTTT
CDR3: CASSTGSEKLFF

size: .
V: TRBV5-1
D: .
J: TRBJ2-3
DNA: TGCGCCAGCAGCCGGGCCTTCATAGGAGGAACAGATACGCAGTATTTT
CDR3: CASSRAFIGGTDTQYF

size: .
V: TRBV13
D: TRBD1
J: TRBJ1-4
DNA: TGTGCCAGCAGCTCAAGCACAGGGGTCAAGGGGGAAAAACTGTTTTTT
CDR3: CASSSSTGVKGEKLFF